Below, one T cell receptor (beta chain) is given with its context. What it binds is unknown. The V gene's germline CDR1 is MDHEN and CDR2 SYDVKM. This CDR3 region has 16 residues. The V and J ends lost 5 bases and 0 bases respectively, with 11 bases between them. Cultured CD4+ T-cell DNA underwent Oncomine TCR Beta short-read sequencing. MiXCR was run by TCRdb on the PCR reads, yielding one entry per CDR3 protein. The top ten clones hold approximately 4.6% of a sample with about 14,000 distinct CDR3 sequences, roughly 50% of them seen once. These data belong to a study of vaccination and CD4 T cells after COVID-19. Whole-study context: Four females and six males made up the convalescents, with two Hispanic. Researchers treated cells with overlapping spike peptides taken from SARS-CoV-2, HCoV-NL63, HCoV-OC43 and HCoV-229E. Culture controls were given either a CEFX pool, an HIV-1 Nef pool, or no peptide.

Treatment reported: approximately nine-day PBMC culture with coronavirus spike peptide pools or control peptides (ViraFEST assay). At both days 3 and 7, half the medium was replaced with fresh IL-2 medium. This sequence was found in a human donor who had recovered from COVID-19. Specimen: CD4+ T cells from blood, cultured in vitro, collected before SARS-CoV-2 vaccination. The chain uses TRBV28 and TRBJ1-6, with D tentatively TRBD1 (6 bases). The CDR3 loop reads CASSTGTSSYNSPLHF. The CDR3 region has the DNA TGTGCCAGCAGTACAGGGACGAGCTCCTATAATTCACCCCTCCACTTT.